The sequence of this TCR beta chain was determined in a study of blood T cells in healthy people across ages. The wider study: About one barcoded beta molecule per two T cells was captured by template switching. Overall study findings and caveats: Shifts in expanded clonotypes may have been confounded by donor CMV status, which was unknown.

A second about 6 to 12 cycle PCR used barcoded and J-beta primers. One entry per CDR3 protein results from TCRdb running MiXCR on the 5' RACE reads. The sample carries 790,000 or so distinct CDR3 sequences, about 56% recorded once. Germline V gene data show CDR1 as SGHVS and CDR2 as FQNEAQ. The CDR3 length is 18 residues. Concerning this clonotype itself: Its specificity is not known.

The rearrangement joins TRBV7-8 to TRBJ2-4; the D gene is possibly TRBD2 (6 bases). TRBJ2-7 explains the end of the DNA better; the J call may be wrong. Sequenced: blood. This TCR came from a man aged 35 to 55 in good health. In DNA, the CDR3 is TGTGCCAGCAGCCCGGGGGTTATCCCGGGGCAAGGGAGCGACGAGCAGTACTTC. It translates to CASSPGVIPGQGSDEQYF.